A selection of T cell receptor beta chains follows, all from one sample in a study of molecular identifiers for immune sequencing clone quantification. TCRdb called the PCR reads again in MiXCR, with one record for every CDR3 protein. The sample has 7,000 to 8,000 distinct CDR3 sequences; about a third are singletons. Input material: naive CD8+ T cells from blood, with Jurkat cell RNA spiked in. All receptors come from a human donor in good health. Some libraries in this study had Jurkat cell RNA spiked in. Each CDR3 is given with its conserved first and last residue. The order of the fields is V gene, CDR3 protein.

TRBV12-5,CASGSDRGVSTDTQYF
TRBV7-2,CASSPTGGSGNTINF
TRBV13,CASSSHGGDSSYEQYF
TRBV20-1,CSANSGSSYEQYF
TRBV7-2,CASSLGGIFEQYF
TRBV4-1,CASSQEGGGLTYF
TRBV20-1,CSASFQLETNEKLFF
TRBV7-2,CASSLVSNEQFF
TRBV5-1,CASIGLARNEQFF
TRBV4-1,CASSQASYSYEQYF
TRBV7-8,CASSARGGTGELYGYTF
TRBV6-5,CASSPDRLELFF
TRBV4-3,CASSQWGDQPQHF
TRBV5-6,CASSATGTGFHEQYF
TRBV28,CASSWTGDTGELFF